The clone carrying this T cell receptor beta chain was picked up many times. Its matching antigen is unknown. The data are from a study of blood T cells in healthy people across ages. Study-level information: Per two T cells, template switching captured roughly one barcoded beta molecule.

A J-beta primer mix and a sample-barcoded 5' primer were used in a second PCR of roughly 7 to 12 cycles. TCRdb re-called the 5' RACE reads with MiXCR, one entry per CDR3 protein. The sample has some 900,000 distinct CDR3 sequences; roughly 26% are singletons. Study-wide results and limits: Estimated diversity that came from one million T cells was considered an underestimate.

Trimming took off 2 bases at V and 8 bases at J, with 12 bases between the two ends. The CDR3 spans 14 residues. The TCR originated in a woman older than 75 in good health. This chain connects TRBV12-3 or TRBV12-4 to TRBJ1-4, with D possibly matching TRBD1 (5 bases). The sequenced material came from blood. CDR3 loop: CASSLQGGGEKLFF. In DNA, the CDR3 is TGTGCCAGCAGTTTACAGGGAGGCGGGGAAAAACTGTTTTTT.